A selection of T cell receptor beta chains follows, all from one sample in a study of blood T cell repertoires in COVID-19. Libraries were prepared by immunoSEQ multiplex PCR; TCRdb keeps only in-frame clonotypes and omits some of them. The sample has about 140,000 clones, 75% to 85% seen once. Material: peripheral blood. These receptors originate from an older man who had recovered from COVID-19. Both conserved end residues are part of each CDR3. The D gene is left open where the match is weak. Only some rows state a clone size, as once, few, many or a class for expanded clones.

V gene,J gene,clone size,D gene,CDR3 protein,CDR3 DNA
TRBV5-1,TRBJ1-2,-,-,CASSPAGGGHGYTF,TGCGCCAGCAGCCCTGCCGGGGGGGGTCATGGCTACACCTTC
TRBV5-1,TRBJ1-2,-,-,CASSLEALTAGGYTF,TGCGCCAGCAGCTTGGAGGCCCTCACAGCAGGTGGCTACACCTTC
TRBV7-9,TRBJ2-7,few,TRBD2,CASSHGEGHEQYF,TGTGCCAGCAGCCACGGGGAGGGCCACGAGCAGTACTTC
TRBV5-1,TRBJ2-3,once,-,CASTGHSTDTQYF,TGCGCCAGCACGGGACATAGCACAGATACGCAGTATTTT
TRBV28,TRBJ1-5,-,-,CASSLWAGDSNQPQHF,TGTGCCAGCAGTTTATGGGCAGGGGATAGCAATCAGCCCCAGCATTTT
TRBV2,TRBJ1-6,-,-,CASSVMGAFNNSPLHF,TGTGCCAGCAGTGTAATGGGGGCTTTCAATAATTCACCCCTCCACTTT
TRBV30,TRBJ2-7,-,-,CAWSVRLGKYEQYF,TGTGCCTGGAGTGTACGACTAGGAAAGTACGAGCAGTACTTC
TRBV5-1,TRBJ2-3,-,TRBD2,CASSQRGGASGPDGDTQYF,TGCGCCAGCAGCCAACGCGGGGGGGCTAGCGGTCCGGACGGAGATACGCAGTATTTT
TRBV10-1,TRBJ2-5,few,TRBD2,CASSPGLAPETQYF,TGCGCCAGCAGCCCGGGACTAGCCCCCGAGACCCAGTACTTC
TRBV9,TRBJ1-3,-,-,CASSPSGSTGNTIYF,TGTGCCAGCAGCCCTAGTGGATCTACCGGAAACACCATATATTTT
TRBV10-1,TRBJ2-1,-,-,CASPAGEQFF,TGCGCCAGTCCTGCGGGTGAGCAGTTCTTC
TRBV7-9,TRBJ1-6,-,-,CASQDSPGDNSPLHF,TGTGCCAGCCAGGACTCGCCGGGGGATAATTCACCCCTCCACTTT
TRBV6-6,TRBJ2-7,-,-,CASSGDRQVSYEQYF,TGTGCCAGCAGTGGGGACCGACAGGTATCCTACGAGCAGTACTTC
TRBV6-2/TRBV6-3,TRBJ2-5,once,-,CASSYTRQQETQYF,TGTGCCAGCAGTTACACTCGACAGCAAGAGACCCAGTACTTC
TRBV2,TRBJ1-1,-,TRBD1,CASSPRDRGNTEAFF,TGTGCCAGCAGTCCACGGGACAGGGGGAACACTGAAGCTTTCTTT
TRBV30,TRBJ2-5,once,TRBD2,CAWSEGSGRGETQYF,TGTGCCTGGAGTGAGGGTAGCGGGAGAGGAGAGACCCAGTACTTC
TRBV2,TRBJ2-1,-,-,CASSGTGLSYNEQFF,TGTGCCAGCAGTGGCACGGGACTTTCCTACAATGAGCAGTTCTTC
TRBV6-5,TRBJ2-7,once,-,CASKGLNYEQYF,TGTGCCAGCAAGGGACTTAACTACGAGCAGTACTTC
TRBV30,TRBJ2-7,-,-,CAWSDINGAGEQYF,TGTGCCTGGAGTGACATCAATGGGGCAGGGGAGCAGTACTTC
TRBV27,TRBJ1-1,-,-,CASSLSSSGLSAEAFF,TGTGCCAGCAGTTTATCATCTTCGGGCCTTAGCGCTGAAGCTTTCTTT
TRBV4-1,TRBJ2-1,-,TRBD2,CASSRTSGSHEQFF,TGCGCCAGCAGCCGGACTAGCGGGAGCCATGAGCAGTTCTTC
TRBV5-1,TRBJ1-4,-,TRBD1,CASSTRGDFEKLFF,TGCGCCAGCAGCACCAGGGGGGACTTTGAAAAACTGTTTTTT
TRBV19,TRBJ1-5,-,-,CASTREPNQPQHF,TGTGCCAGTACCAGGGAACCGAATCAGCCCCAGCATTTT
TRBV30,TRBJ2-2,-,-,CAWSVSAYTGELFF,TGTGCCTGGAGTGTCAGCGCCTACACCGGGGAGCTGTTTTTT
TRBV10-2,TRBJ1-5,-,-,CASSDSDSNQPQHF,TGCGCCAGCAGTGACAGTGATAGCAATCAGCCCCAGCATTTT
TRBV15,TRBJ1-2,-,-,CATSRDGGAGGRGYTF,TGTGCCACCAGCAGAGATGGAGGGGCGGGCGGACGCGGCTACACCTTC
TRBV5-6,TRBJ2-1,-,TRBD2,CASTPTPSGSIYEQFF,TGTGCCAGCACACCTACCCCTAGCGGGAGTATTTATGAGCAGTTCTTC
TRBV18,TRBJ2-1,-,TRBD2,CASSLPAGGSYNEQFF,TGTGCCAGCTCCCTGCCAGCGGGAGGTTCCTACAATGAGCAGTTCTTC
TRBV7-8,TRBJ1-2,-,-,CASSFPQGYGYTF,TGTGCCAGCAGCTTCCCGCAGGGTTATGGCTACACCTTC
TRBV25-1,TRBJ2-7,-,-,CASSGQSDWLWYF,TGTGCCAGCAGTGGACAGAGCGATTGGTTATGGTACTTC
TRBV6-4,TRBJ2-7,few,-,CASSDSTQGVEQYF,TGTGCCAGCAGTGACTCGACACAGGGAGTAGAGCAGTACTTC
TRBV6-6,TRBJ2-7,few,TRBD1,CASSLGDSYYEQYF,TGTGCCAGCAGTTTAGGGGACAGCTACTACGAGCAGTACTTC
TRBV18,TRBJ1-2,once,TRBD1,CASSSRQGNYGYTF,TGTGCCAGCTCATCCAGACAGGGTAACTATGGCTACACCTTC
TRBV19,TRBJ2-3,-,TRBD2,CASSPWGSGSTDTQYF,TGTGCCAGTAGTCCCTGGGGTAGCGGGAGCACAGATACGCAGTATTTT
TRBV28,TRBJ2-7,few,TRBD2,CASCRGGVYEQYF,TGTGCCAGCTGTCGGGGAGGGGTTTACGAGCAGTACTTC
TRBV7-2,TRBJ1-1,-,-,CASSFLAGEAFF,TGTGCCAGCAGCTTTCTTGCAGGTGAAGCTTTCTTT
TRBV5-4,TRBJ2-2,-,TRBD1,CASSLGTGRITGELFF,TGTGCCAGCAGCTTAGGGACAGGGAGGATCACCGGGGAGCTGTTTTTT
TRBV7-2,TRBJ1-2,few,TRBD1,CASSSFRGRGYGYTF,TGTGCCAGCAGCTCGTTTAGGGGGCGGGGCTATGGCTACACCTTC
TRBV6-4,TRBJ2-1,-,TRBD2,CASSEASGSTSEQFF,TGTGCCAGCAGTGAGGCTAGCGGGAGTACAAGTGAGCAGTTCTTC
TRBV7-9,TRBJ2-7,once,-,CASSSLRDYEQYF,TGTGCCAGCAGCTCCTTGAGGGATTACGAGCAGTACTTC
TRBV12-5,TRBJ2-1,-,TRBD2,CASGSNSGTSGIRTPGTAKQFF,TGTGCTAGTGGTTCGAACTCCGGGACTAGCGGGATCAGGACTCCAGGAACCGCAAAGCAGTTCTTC
TRBV30,TRBJ2-1,-,-,CAWSVFGGNEQFF,TGTGCCTGGAGTGTTTTTGGCGGGAATGAGCAGTTCTTC
TRBV27,TRBJ2-5,-,-,CASSKQGGETQYF,TGTGCCAGCAGCAAACAGGGTGGGGAGACCCAGTACTTC
TRBV30,TRBJ2-2,-,-,CAWRGGNTGELFF,TGTGCCTGGAGAGGAGGGAACACCGGGGAGCTGTTTTTT
TRBV19,TRBJ1-1,-,-,CASSIGITANTEAFF,TGTGCCAGTAGTATAGGGATTACAGCGAACACTGAAGCTTTCTTT
TRBV24-1,TRBJ2-1,-,TRBD2,CATSDLDNSGNYNEQFF,TGTGCCACCAGTGATTTGGATAATAGCGGGAATTACAATGAGCAGTTCTTC
TRBV7-9,TRBJ2-2,-,TRBD2,CASSHPAGEWRTGELFF,TGTGCCAGCAGCCATCCAGCGGGAGAATGGAGAACCGGGGAGCTGTTTTTT
TRBV19,TRBJ2-3,-,TRBD2,CASYSGEGTDTQYF,TGTGCCAGTTATAGCGGGGAAGGAACAGATACGCAGTATTTT
TRBV3-1/TRBV3-2,TRBJ2-1,-,TRBD2,CASSLGTSAHNEQFF,TGTGCCAGCAGCCTAGGGACTAGCGCTCACAATGAGCAGTTCTTC
TRBV6-4,TRBJ2-2,-,-,CASSRDYGGELFF,TGTGCCAGCAGCCGGGATTATGGCGGGGAGCTGTTTTTT
TRBV27,TRBJ2-7,-,TRBD1,CASSFWDRAYEQYF,TGTGCCAGCAGTTTTTGGGACAGGGCCTACGAGCAGTACTTC